The clone carrying this T cell receptor (beta chain) has ten or more counts. Its specificity is not known. A single record per CDR3 protein comes from TCRdb applying MiXCR to the reads. The sample holds approximately 500,000 distinct CDR3 sequences, approximately 15% seen once. This sample stems from a study of T cell repertoires in cytomegalovirus infection. The wider study: Public TCR beta signatures provided an indication of both CMV infection and a matching HLA type. Findings and caveats of the study: CMV-specific HLA-C-restricted TCR beta clonotypes dominated the ex vivo response. Cumulative public TCR beta family frequency identified carriers of CMV plus the relevant HLA.

V lost 3 bases, J lost 4 bases, and 4 bases stayed unmatched. The CDR3 sequence is 14 residues long. The TCR comes from a human donor in good health (CMV status not recorded). Some clones in this sample may be carry-over from other donors' samples. Sequencing was carried out using CD8+ T cells from PBMCs. The chain has TRBV12-3 or TRBV12-4 and TRBJ2-3; TRBD1 agrees at 7 bases. CDR3 loop: CASSLRGRADTQYF. The CDR3 bases are TGTGCCAGCAGTTTGAGGGGGCGGGCAGATACGCAGTATTTT.